The 9 T cell receptor beta chains listed next were all sequenced from one sample in a study of T-cell reconstitution after alpha-beta-depleted transplantation in children. Preparing the TCRbeta library involved the use of unique molecular identifiers. One entry per CDR3 protein, called by TCRdb with MiXCR from the PCR reads. The sample has nearly 550,000 distinct CDR3 sequences; 18% are singletons. Source: PBMCs from the stem cell graft donor, taken from the stem cell graft. The receptor source for this set is a human donor who donated a stem cell graft to a child with acute lymphoblastic leukemia.

This chain links TRBV6-1 with TRBJ1-1, with a tentative D call TRBD1 (6 bases). Trimming removed 7 bases at V and 2 bases at J, with 17 bases between. Germline V gene sequence: CDR1 MNHNS, CDR2 SASEGT. The CDR3 spans 15 residues. The CDR3 sequence: CASTIPGQPNTEAFF. DNA of the CDR3: TGTGCCAGCACGATTCCAGGACAGCCTAACACTGAAGCTTTCTTT.

This clonotype was observed a few times. This chain joins TRBV24-1 and TRBJ2-1, with TRBD2 matching over 9 bases. The V and J ends lost 6 bases and 5 bases, in that order; junction bases with no gene match: 1. The germline V gene has CDR1 KGHDR and CDR2 SFDVKD. The CDR3 has 13 residues. In DNA form, the CDR3 reads TGTGCCACCAGTCCTAGCGGGAACAATGAGCAGTTCTTC. Translating gives CATSPSGNNEQFF.

Points on this clonotype: Germline and junction disagree at one end, which may indicate a read error. The rearrangement uses TRBV3-1 and TRBJ2-3; possibly TRBD2 for D (5 bases). Per germline, CDR1 LGHDT and CDR2 YNNKEL (reference sequence). This CDR3 contains 18 residues. The CDR3 DNA reads TGTGCCACCAGCCACCCGGAGGTCGAAGGCCGTTGGGGAGATACGCAGTATTTT. Amino acid sequence: CATSHPEVEGRWGDTQYF.

This clonotype has more than one count but fewer than ten. At one of its ends the junction is not consistent with the germline gene, which may arise from a read error. The gene calls are TRBV14 and TRBJ2-7; no reliable D call. Germline CDR1 SGHDN, CDR2 FVKESK. The CDR3 consists of 11 residues. The CDR3 is CASRQGVEQYF. The DNA of the CDR3 is TGTGCCAGCAGGCAAGGTGTTGAGCAGTACTTC.

The chain uses TRBV5-1 and TRBJ2-5; D could derive from TRBD1 or TRBD2 (6 bases each). The CDR3 has 14 amino acids. Trimming left V 4 bases short and J 4 bases short, with 14 bases between. The germline CDR1 and CDR2 sequences are SGHRS and YFSETQ. The CDR3 protein is CASSSGGPGETQYF. The CDR3 DNA sequence: TGCGCCAGCAGCAGTGGGGGGCCTGGAGAGACCCAGTACTTC.

This clonotype was recorded a few times. This chain joins TRBV6-1 and TRBJ2-7; a possible D gene is TRBD1 (5 bases). V lost 8 bases to trimming and J lost 0 bases, with 14 bases between them. The CDR3 consists of 14 residues. Germline V gene data show CDR1 as MNHNS and CDR2 as SASEGT. CDR3 nucleotide sequence: TGTGCCAGCCTACAGGTCCACCACTCCTACGAGCAGTACTTC. Its translation is CASLQVHHSYEQYF.

The chain combines TRBV5-1 with TRBJ2-2; a possible D gene is TRBD2 (6 bases). Germline CDR1 SGHRS, CDR2 YFSETQ. Trimming cost V 5 bases and J 6 bases, with 23 bases left between them. The CDR3 is 17 residues long. Here the CDR3 reads CASRPNRDSLNSGELFF. CDR3 nucleotides: TGCGCCAGCAGGCCTAACCGGGACTCCCTCAATTCCGGGGAGCTGTTTTTT.

The CDR3 coding sequence is TGTGCCAGCTCAGCGGCAGGACTTAATGAAAAACTGTTTTTT. Encoded protein: CASSAAGLNEKLFF. This sequence joins TRBV27 and TRBJ1-4, with D hard to call. Germline V gives CDR1 MNHEY, CDR2 SMNVEV (reference sequence). CDR3 length: 14 amino acids. V lost 8 bases and J lost 4, with 14 bases in between.

A few counts support this clonotype. The chain employs TRBV29-1 and TRBJ1-1; D perhaps matches TRBD1 (6 bases). V lost 4 bases to trimming and J lost 0 bases, with 12 bases between them. This CDR3 is built from 14 residues. Germline-derived CDR1 and CDR2 are SQVTM and ANQGSEA. The CDR3 spells CSVGQGNMNTEAFF. The CDR3 nucleotides are TGCAGCGTTGGCCAGGGGAACATGAACACTGAAGCTTTCTTT.